A selection of T cell receptor beta chains follows, all from one sample in a study of cytomegalovirus exposure and HLA in healthy donors. This table comes from immunoSEQ multiplex PCR, and its TCRdb copy is limited to in-frame clones, with some not included. Of about 130,000 clones detected, approximately 74% appear once; the ten largest clones hold roughly 7.2%. Source material: PBMCs. The receptors were gathered from a male donor in good health and CMV-seronegative. The CDR3 runs from the conserved cysteine through the conserved F or W. D genes are given only for firm matches. Not every row has a clone size; where given, it reads once, few, many or a size class.

>TRBD1|TRBJ2-3|-|TRBV7-9
CSSSKTDRGFTDTQYF
TGTTCCAGCAGCAAGACGGACAGGGGGTTCACAGATACGCAGTATTTT
>TRBD1|TRBJ2-3|-|TRBV19
CGDSSTDTQYF
TGTGGGGACAGTAGCACAGATACGCAGTATTTT
>-|TRBJ1-5|-|TRBV10-3
CAISDPELGSQPQHF
TGTGCCATCAGTGACCCGGAGTTGGGTAGTCAGCCCCAGCATTTT
>-|TRBJ1-2|-|TRBV29-1
CSVSPGQSYGYTF
TGCAGCGTTTCCCCGGGACAAAGCTATGGCTACACCTTC
>-|TRBJ1-2|-|TRBV14
CASSQRYPAGGYTF
TGTGCCAGCAGCCAACGATACCCGGCGGGCGGCTACACCTTC
>TRBD1|TRBJ2-7|-|TRBV29-1
CSVVGGQGSYEQYF
TGCAGCGTTGTGGGGGGACAGGGATCCTACGAGCAGTACTTC
>-|TRBJ1-2|-|TRBV4-3
CASSQALGDYGYTF
TGCGCCAGCAGCCAAGCTCTAGGGGACTATGGCTACACCTTC
>TRBD1|TRBJ1-2|-|TRBV28
CASRPPGGASGNYGYTF
TGTGCCAGCAGACCCCCAGGGGGCGCCTCGGGTAACTATGGCTACACCTTC
>-|TRBJ1-6|-|TRBV6-5
CASRTGSLGPLHF
TGTGCCAGCAGGACCGGGAGCCTGGGGCCCCTCCACTTT
>TRBD2|TRBJ2-3|-|TRBV6-4
CASSSDGAGGTDTQYF
TGTGCCAGCAGTTCTGACGGAGCGGGGGGCACAGATACGCAGTATTTT
>TRBD2|TRBJ2-3|-|TRBV9
CASSGWTRLAGVLSDTQYF
TGTGCCAGCAGCGGCTGGACCCGACTAGCGGGGGTTCTGTCAGATACGCAGTATTTT
>-|TRBJ1-2|-|TRBV15
CATSARGTANYGYTF
TGTGCCACCAGCGCAAGAGGGACTGCTAACTATGGCTACACCTTC
>-|TRBJ2-7|-|TRBV19
CATGLASGQTYEQYF
TGTGCCACCGGGTTGGCTTCGGGACAAACCTACGAGCAGTACTTC
>-|TRBJ2-1|-|TRBV7-2
CASSFQGGSYNEQFF
TGTGCCAGCAGCTTCCAGGGTGGCTCCTACAATGAGCAGTTCTTC
>TRBD2|TRBJ2-1|-|TRBV29-1
CSVDSFRGSGSMNEQFF
TGCAGCGTTGACTCATTTAGAGGGAGCGGGAGTATGAATGAGCAGTTCTTC
>-|TRBJ2-3|-|TRBV6-5
CASSYSPGGNTDTQYF
TGTGCCAGCAGTTACTCGCCAGGGGGGAACACAGATACGCAGTATTTT
>-|TRBJ1-1|-|TRBV2
CASSDFPNTEAFF
TGTGCCAGCTCGGACTTCCCGAACACTGAAGCTTTCTTT
>-|TRBJ2-5|-|TRBV7-2
CASSHGETQYF
TGTGCCAGCAGCCACGGGGAGACCCAGTACTTC
>-|TRBJ1-4|-|TRBV9
CASGGGLNEKLFF
TGTGCCTCTGGGGGAGGACTTAATGAAAAACTGTTTTTT
>TRBD2|TRBJ2-1|-|TRBV4-2
CASSQVPGGVGQANEQFF
TGTGCCAGCAGCCAAGTCCCGGGGGGGGTGGGGCAGGCCAATGAGCAGTTCTTC
>-|TRBJ2-7|-|TRBV7-2
CASSSGVEQYF
TGTGCCAGCAGCTCAGGGGTCGAGCAGTACTTC
>-|TRBJ1-1|-|TRBV5-1
CASSLGHLNTEAFF
TGCGCCAGCAGCTTGGGACATTTGAACACTGAAGCTTTCTTT
>-|TRBJ2-7|few|TRBV27
CASSLSQGSRGEQYF
TGTGCCAGCAGTTTATCGCAGGGGTCGAGGGGGGAGCAGTACTTC
>TRBD1|TRBJ2-1|few|TRBV7-2
CASIWLGQGDNEQFF
TGTGCCAGCATCTGGTTGGGACAGGGGGACAATGAGCAGTTCTTC
>-|TRBJ1-1|-|TRBV14
CASSHLTGSYEAFF
TGTGCCAGCAGCCATCTGACCGGGAGCTATGAAGCTTTCTTT
>TRBD1|TRBJ2-1|-|TRBV19
CASSINRGEQFF
TGTGCCAGTAGTATAAACAGGGGTGAGCAGTTCTTC
>-|TRBJ1-5|-|TRBV2
CASSEGTHSNQPQHF
TGTGCCAGCAGTGAAGGGACTCATAGCAATCAGCCCCAGCATTTT
>-|TRBJ2-5|-|TRBV27
CASKNEVRQETQYF
TGTGCCAGCAAAAACGAGGTTCGGCAAGAGACCCAGTACTTC
>TRBD1|TRBJ1-2|-|TRBV6-1
CASIAGGVGGYTF
TGTGCCAGCATTGCAGGGGGAGTAGGTGGCTACACCTTC
>-|TRBJ1-1|-|TRBV18
CASSPPSGVTEAFF
TGTGCCAGCTCACCACCGTCGGGGGTGACTGAAGCTTTCTTT
>TRBD1|TRBJ2-2|once|TRBV28
CASSGGTGTTGELFF
TGTGCCAGCAGTGGGGGGACAGGGACCACCGGGGAGCTGTTTTTT
>-|TRBJ1-1|-|TRBV7-2
CASSRGGRETEAFF
TGTGCCAGCAGCCGGGGAGGGCGAGAAACTGAAGCTTTCTTT
>-|TRBJ2-5|-|TRBV9
CASSPRVGGEQYF
TGTGCCAGCAGTCCGAGGGTAGGAGGAGAGCAGTACTTC
>-|TRBJ1-2|-|TRBV2
CASSEREAYYGYTF
TGTGCCAGCAGTGAAAGGGAGGCGTACTATGGCTACACCTTC
>TRBD2|TRBJ2-7|-|TRBV7-2
CASSFAEGSGSEQYF
TGTGCCAGCAGCTTCGCAGAGGGTAGCGGGAGCGAGCAGTACTTC
>TRBD2|TRBJ2-1|-|TRBV5-6
CASSSKRGGSYNEQFF
TGTGCCAGCAGTTCTAAGCGGGGCGGCTCCTACAATGAGCAGTTCTTC
>-|TRBJ2-1|few|TRBV9
CASSVGSFPYNHNEQFF
TGTGCCAGCAGCGTAGGAAGCTTTCCTTATAATCACAATGAGCAGTTCTTC
>TRBD2|TRBJ2-7|-|TRBV29-1
CSGRAGEDEQYF
TGCAGCGGCAGGGCGGGGGAGGACGAGCAGTACTTC
>-|TRBJ1-1|-|TRBV16
CASSQSRVNTEAFF
TGTGCCAGCAGCCAATCCAGGGTGAACACTGAAGCTTTCTTT
>TRBD2|TRBJ2-1|-|TRBV19
CASMGLAGAVEQFF
TGTGCCAGTATGGGACTAGCGGGAGCGGTTGAGCAGTTCTTC
>-|TRBJ2-7|-|TRBV7-9
CASSLPRLSYEQYF
TGTGCCAGCAGCCTGCCGCGACTCTCCTACGAGCAGTACTTC
>-|TRBJ2-2|-|TRBV4-3
CASSQDLYTGELFF
TGCGCCAGCAGCCAAGATCTATACACCGGGGAGCTGTTTTTT
>-|TRBJ2-3|once|TRBV28
CASSPRSGPTDTQYF
TGTGCCAGCAGTCCGCGCAGCGGTCCCACAGATACGCAGTATTTT
>-|TRBJ1-1|-|TRBV30
CAWSVPVRATRGTEAFF
TGTGCCTGGAGTGTACCGGTCAGGGCCACGCGAGGCACTGAAGCTTTCTTT
>-|TRBJ2-4|-|TRBV11-2
CASSGGIQYF
TGTGCCAGCAGCGGAGGGATTCAGTACTTC
>-|TRBJ1-4|few|TRBV6-1
CASTLPSALGTWMFF
TGTGCCAGCACCCTCCCTTCGGCATTGGGCACCTGGATGTTTTTT
>-|TRBJ2-5|-|TRBV10-3
CAISEGATQYF
TGTGCCATCAGTGAGGGGGCGACCCAGTACTTC
>TRBD1|TRBJ2-7|few|TRBV6-5
CASSSGTGWAEQYF
TGTGCCAGCAGTTCCGGGACAGGGTGGGCCGAGCAGTACTTC
>TRBD2|TRBJ2-3|-|TRBV5-4
CASSGLAGGQSTQYF
TGTGCCAGCAGCGGACTAGCGGGGGGGCAGAGTACGCAGTATTTT
>TRBD1|TRBJ2-7|-|TRBV7-9
CASSPTGNEQYF
TGTGCCAGCAGCCCGACAGGGAACGAGCAGTACTTC
>-|TRBJ2-7|few|TRBV7-2
CASSFNTGYEQYF
TGTGCCAGCAGCTTTAATACGGGGTACGAGCAGTACTTC